This T cell receptor (beta chain) is from a study of CD8+ T cells in alopecia areata. Study results and limitations: Both scalp clonality and the expanded CD8+ clones among the top 100 showed a significant decrease with tofacitinib. Patients showed less clear TCR sequence sharing than mice, possibly partly because of HLA diversity.

Reverse transcription of extracted RNA yielded cDNA, which provided the sequencing template. Measured with immunoSEQ multiplex PCR; TCRdb has only the in-frame clones, and not every one. Of about 200,000 clones listed, around three fifths are singletons. Stated treatment: oral pan-JAK inhibitor, 5-10 mg twice daily. Investigators sorted PBMCs to obtain both CD4+ and CD8+ T cells. There are 14 residues in the CDR3. Germline loops: CDR1 SNHLY, CDR2 FYNNEI. Between the trimmed V and J ends, which lost 7 bases and 0 bases, there was a span of 10 bases. In the case of this clone: Antigen: not known.

This chain links TRBV2 with TRBJ1-5, with D possibly being TRBD1 (5 bases). This receptor was obtained from a human donor with alopecia areata. The sequenced sample was CD4+ T cells sorted from blood, obtained at approximately week 49, from a patient treated with tofacitinib. The CDR3 loop is CASKAGHSNQPQHF. CDR3 DNA sequence: TGTGCCAGCAAGGCAGGGCATAGCAATCAGCCCCAGCATTTT.